These 24 T cell receptor beta chains share one sample of origin, sequenced in a study of CD8 T cells in Susac syndrome. With random hexamers, reverse transcription was performed on about 0.5 to 1 ug of RNA. TCRdb reanalysed the immunoSEQ multiplex PCR reads using MiXCR and keeps one entry per CDR3 protein. The data contain more than 65,000 distinct CDR3 sequences, 85% to 95% of them singletons. The sequenced sample was CD8+ T cells from PBMCs. The receptors were sampled from a human donor in good health.

V usage is TRBV7-9 and J usage is TRBJ2-2; 8 bases align to TRBD2. The ends lost 5 bases at V and 7 bases at J; junction bases unmatched: 12. Germline CDR1 reads SEHNR; CDR2 reads FQNEAQ (reference sequence). CDR3 size: 16 residues. CDR3 nucleotides: TGTGCCAGCAGCCAGACTAGCGCGGGACACGGCGGGGAGCTGTTTTTT. It codes for CASSQTSAGHGGELFF.

The chain combines TRBV23-1 with TRBJ2-1; TRBD1 matches at 9 bases. TRBV23-1 is annotated as an ORF whose role is uncertain. After removal of 3 bases from V and 3 bases from J, the junction contained 6 bases not matched to a gene. The CDR3 extends over 16 amino acids. The CDR3 region is CASSQLRDRVYNEQFF. CDR3 sequence (DNA): TGCGCCAGCAGTCAGCTCCGGGACAGGGTCTACAATGAGCAGTTCTTC.

The J gene is TRBJ1-5, the V gene TRBV7-9; TRBD1 aligns across 7 bases. Germline V gene lookup returns CDR1 SEHNR and CDR2 FQNEAQ (reference sequence). The CDR3 has 13 residues. V shed 10 bases and J 6 bases; nucleotides not matched to a gene: 9. The CDR3 is CANRGQNTQPQHF. CDR3 bases: TGTGCCAATAGGGGACAGAACACTCAGCCCCAGCATTTT. The variable domain in full, with the rest retrieved from reference TRBV7-9 and TRBJ1-5, is DTGVSQNPRHKITKRGQNVTFRCDPISEHNRLYWYRQTLGQGPEFLTYFQNEAQLEKSRLLSDRFSAERPKGSFSTLEIQRTEQGDSAMYLCANRGQNTQPQHFGDGTRLSIL.

The rearrangement uses TRBV6-2 or TRBV6-3 and TRBJ2-1, with D perhaps TRBD2 (6 bases). V lost 5 bases and J lost 6, with 14 bases in between. The CDR3 contains 14 residues. In germline, CDR1 is MNHEY, CDR2 SVGEGT. CDR3 region: CASSRGVLGNEQFF. CDR3 nucleotides: TGTGCCAGCAGTCGCGGGGTCCTGGGCAATGAGCAGTTCTTC.

This clonotype appeared a single time. This rearrangement joins TRBV7-9 to TRBJ2-7, with TRBD2 matching over 10 bases. The length of the CDR3 is 15 residues. The junction had 8 bases not matched to a gene; V was cut back by 6 bases and J by 3 bases. Germline V gene sequence: CDR1 SEHNR, CDR2 FQNEAQ (reference sequence). The CDR3 sequence: CASRPPTSGDYEQYF. DNA of the CDR3: TGTGCCAGCAGACCTCCTACTAGCGGGGACTACGAGCAGTACTTC.

The chain uses TRBV5-4 and TRBJ2-5; TRBD1 matches at 11 bases. Trimming took 4 bases from V and 5 from J; bases not matched to a gene: 10. The CDR3 is 16 amino acids. Germline V lookup: CDR1 SGHNT, CDR2 YYREEE (reference sequence). CDR3 amino acids: CASSPGQGASDETQYF. The CDR3 DNA is TGTGCCAGCAGCCCTGGACAGGGGGCGTCGGATGAGACCCAGTACTTC.

This clonotype was found a few times. J is TRBJ2-3 and V is TRBV4-2, with D unresolved. The germline gives CDR1 LGHNA, CDR2 YNFKEQ. V shed 0 bases and J shed 2 bases, with 15 bases lying between them. CDR3 length: 17 residues. CDR3 loop: CASSQEDTEPHTDTQYF. In nucleotides, the CDR3 is TGTGCCAGCAGCCAAGAAGACACAGAACCTCACACAGATACGCAGTATTTT.

The gene calls are TRBV7-3 and TRBJ2-1, with D tentatively TRBD2 (7 bases). In germline, CDR1 is SGHTA, CDR2 FQGTGA. V was clipped by 5 bases and J by 2 bases, with 16 bases between them. CDR3 size: 16 residues. CDR3 nucleotide sequence: TGTGCCAGCAGCCTGGGGGCTAGCGGCCCCTACAATGAGCAGTTCTTC. It translates to CASSLGASGPYNEQFF.

The chain links TRBV27 to TRBJ2-1; possible D gene TRBD2, 6 bases. The V end was cut by 4 bases, the J end by 7 bases, with 14 bases between. Germline values: CDR1 MNHEY, CDR2 SMNVEV (reference sequence). This CDR3 contains 14 residues. CDR3 sequence (DNA): TGTGCCAGCAGTTCCAAGGAGGGGAGGAATGAGCAGTTCTTC. This sequence encodes CASSSKEGRNEQFF.

This clonotype was seen only once. The chain couples TRBV27 to TRBJ1-1; D possibly corresponds to TRBD1 (5 bases). V lost 5 bases and J 0 bases, leaving 16 bases between the germline ends. Per germline, CDR1 MNHEY and CDR2 SMNVEV (reference sequence). The CDR3 is 16 amino acids. CDR3 DNA sequence: TGTGCCAGCAGTAAACTACAGGTGATAATGAACACTGAAGCTTTCTTT. It encodes CASSKLQVIMNTEAFF.

The chain combines TRBV6-5 with TRBJ2-5; 8 nucleotides align to TRBD2. The germline V gene has CDR1 MNHEY and CDR2 SVGAGI. The CDR3 runs to 15 residues. The V gene end was trimmed by 11 bases and the J gene end by 4 bases; junction bases not matched to a gene: 15. CDR3 nucleotide sequence: TGTGCCTCAACCGAAGCGGGGGCGCCCCGAGAGACCCAGTACTTC. Protein sequence: CASTEAGAPRETQYF.

The rearrangement joins TRBV7-9 to TRBJ2-7; D is tentatively TRBD1 or TRBD2 (5 bases each). The CDR3 contains 13 residues. With 5 bases removed from V and 4 bases from J, the gap between germline ends came to 12 bases. Germline-derived CDR1 and CDR2 are SEHNR and FQNEAQ (reference sequence). The CDR3 DNA reads as TGTGCCAGCAGCCCGGGACGAGGTTACGAGCAGTACGTC. Translated: CASSPGRGYEQYV.

This clonotype was seen only once. The chain employs TRBV12-3 or TRBV12-4 and TRBJ2-3, with D possibly matching TRBD2 (6 bases). This CDR3 is built from 12 residues. The V end lost 7 bases, the J end lost 5 bases, and 10 bases lay between the germline ends. The CDR3 is CASTRGGDTQYF. In DNA, the CDR3 is TGTGCCAGCACAAGGGGAGGAGATACGCAGTATTTT.

This chain links TRBV28 with TRBJ2-5, with TRBD1 matching 9 bases. V gave up 7 bases and J gave up 0 bases; unmatched junction bases: 6. Germline loops: CDR1 MDHEN, CDR2 SYDVKM. CDR3 size: 15 residues. The CDR3 bases are TGTGCCAGCATTGGGGGACAGGGATACCAAGAGACCCAGTACTTC. The encoded protein is CASIGGQGYQETQYF.

The chain is built from TRBV28 and TRBJ2-1; D might be TRBD1 (6 bases). This CDR3 is built from 17 residues. Between the trimmed V and J ends, which lost 5 bases and 2 bases, there was a span of 19 bases. Germline V lookup: CDR1 MDHEN, CDR2 SYDVKM. CDR3 residues: CASSTGQLFNTYNEQFF. As DNA, the CDR3 is TGTGCCAGCAGTACGGGACAACTCTTCAACACCTACAATGAGCAGTTCTTC.

The chain combines TRBV10-3 with TRBJ1-5, with TRBD1 identical over 10 bases. V shed 0 bases and J 6 bases; nucleotides not matched to a gene: 2. The germline V gene has CDR1 ENHRY and CDR2 SYGVKD. The CDR3 spans 15 residues. The CDR3 DNA reads TGTGCCATCAGTGAGTCTGACAGGGGGCCTCAGCCCCAGCATTTT. This sequence encodes CAISESDRGPQPQHF.

CDR3 DNA sequence: TGTGCCAGCAGCTTCGATCCCGGGGGGAGGGAGACCCAGTACTTC. This encodes CASSFDPGGRETQYF. The chain carries TRBV7-2 and TRBJ2-5; 7 bases are a match to TRBD2. Losses at the gene ends were 3 bases for V and 5 bases for J; bases not matched to a gene: 9. CDR3 length: 15 residues. CDR1 and CDR2 from the germline V gene are SGHTA and FQGNSA.

The chain is built from TRBV5-6 and TRBJ1-1; no reliable D call. V lost 2 bases and J lost 2, with 10 bases in between. The germline CDR1 and CDR2 sequences are SGHDT and YYEEEE. The CDR3 is 14 amino acids. The CDR3 protein is CASSFLAVNTEAFF. Written as DNA, the CDR3 is TGTGCCAGCAGCTTTCTAGCGGTTAACACTGAAGCTTTCTTT.

The sample holds one count of this clonotype. The V gene is TRBV24-1, the J gene TRBJ2-2; no reliable D call. The CDR3 spans 16 residues. The germline V and J ends were trimmed by 5 bases and 3 bases, with 15 bases remaining between them. CDR1 and CDR2 (germline): KGHDR, SFDVKD. CDR3 DNA sequence: TGTGCCACCAGTGGGCTAGAACGCGAGTACACCGGGGAGCTGTTTTTT. It codes for CATSGLEREYTGELFF.

Only one count was recorded for this clonotype. The gene calls are TRBV27 and TRBJ2-3, with D possibly being TRBD2 (7 bases). Trimming removed 6 bases at V and 5 bases at J, with 18 bases between. CDR3 length: 15 amino acids. Germline loops: CDR1 MNHEY, CDR2 SMNVEV (reference sequence). CDR3 in amino acids: CASSHSGGHGDTQYF. The CDR3 bases are TGTGCCAGCAGCCACTCCGGGGGGCATGGAGATACGCAGTATTTT.

The V and J genes are TRBV7-9 and TRBJ2-2; D gene unclear. CDR3 length equals 14 residues. The germline V gene encodes CDR1 SEHNR and CDR2 FQNEAQ (reference sequence). The germline V and J ends were trimmed by 7 bases and 0 bases, with 9 bases remaining between them. CDR3 DNA: TGTGCCAGCATAGGAAGGGCGAACACCGGGGAGCTGTTTTTT. Residues: CASIGRANTGELFF.

The chain has TRBV28 and TRBJ1-5; 7 nucleotides agree with TRBD1. Unmatched junction bases numbered 7, after V lost 8 bases and J lost 3 bases. The CDR3 totals 14 residues. Germline CDR1 and CDR2: MDHEN and SYDVKM. The CDR3 region is CASGGTDFNQPQHF. The CDR3 DNA reads TGTGCCAGCGGCGGGACAGACTTCAATCAGCCCCAGCATTTT.

The genes are TRBV3-1 and TRBJ1-1, with 9 bases that match TRBD1. Germline CDR1 is LGHDT and CDR2 is YNNKEL (reference sequence). The CDR3 loop spans 16 amino acids. Trimming removed 1 base from V and 0 bases from J; junction bases left unmatched: 3. For the CDR3, the DNA is TGTGCCAGCAGCCAAGGTAGACAGGGGGTGAACACTGAAGCTTTCTTT. Amino acid sequence: CASSQGRQGVNTEAFF.

J is TRBJ2-1 and V is TRBV14; D may be TRBD2 (5 bases). Trimming removed 5 bases at V and 7 bases at J, with 15 bases between. Germline V gene sequence: CDR1 SGHDN, CDR2 FVKESK. The CDR3 runs 14 residues. The CDR3 nucleotides read TGTGCCAGCAGCTCCTGGACTGCTTCGAATGAGCAGTTCTTC. Translation: CASSSWTASNEQFF.